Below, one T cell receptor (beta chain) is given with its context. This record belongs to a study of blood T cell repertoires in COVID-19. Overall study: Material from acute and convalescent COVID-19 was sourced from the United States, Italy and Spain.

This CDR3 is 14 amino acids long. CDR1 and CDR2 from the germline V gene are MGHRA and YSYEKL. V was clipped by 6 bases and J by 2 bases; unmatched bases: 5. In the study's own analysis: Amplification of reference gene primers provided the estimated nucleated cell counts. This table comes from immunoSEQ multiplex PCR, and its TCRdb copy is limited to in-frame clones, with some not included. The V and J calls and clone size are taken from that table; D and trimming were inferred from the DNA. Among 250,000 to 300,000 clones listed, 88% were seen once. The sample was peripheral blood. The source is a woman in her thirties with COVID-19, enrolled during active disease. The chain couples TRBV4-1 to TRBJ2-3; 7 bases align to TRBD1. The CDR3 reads CASRLTGNTDTQYF. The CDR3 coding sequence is TGCGCCAGCAGACTGACAGGGAACACAGATACGCAGTATTTT.